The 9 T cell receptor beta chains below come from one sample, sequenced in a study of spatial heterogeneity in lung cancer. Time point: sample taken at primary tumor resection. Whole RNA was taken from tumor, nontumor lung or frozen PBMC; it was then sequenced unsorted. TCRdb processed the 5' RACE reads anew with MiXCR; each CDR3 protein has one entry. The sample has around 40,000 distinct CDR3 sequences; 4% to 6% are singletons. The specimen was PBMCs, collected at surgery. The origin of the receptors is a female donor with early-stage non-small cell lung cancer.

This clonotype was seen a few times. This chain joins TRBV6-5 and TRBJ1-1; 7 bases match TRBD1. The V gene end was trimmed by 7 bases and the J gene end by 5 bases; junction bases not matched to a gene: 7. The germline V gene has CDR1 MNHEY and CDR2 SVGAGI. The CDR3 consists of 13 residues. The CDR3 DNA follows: TGTGCCAGCAACTCGAACAGGGGTACTGAAGCTTTCTTT. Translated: CASNSNRGTEAFF.

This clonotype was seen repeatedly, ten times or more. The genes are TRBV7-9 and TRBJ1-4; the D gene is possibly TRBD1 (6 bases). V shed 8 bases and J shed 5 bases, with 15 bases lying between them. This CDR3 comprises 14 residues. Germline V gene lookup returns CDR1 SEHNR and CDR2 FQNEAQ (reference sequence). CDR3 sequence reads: CASGQGLSNEKLFF. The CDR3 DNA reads TGTGCCAGCGGGCAGGGGCTATCGAATGAAAAACTGTTTTTT.

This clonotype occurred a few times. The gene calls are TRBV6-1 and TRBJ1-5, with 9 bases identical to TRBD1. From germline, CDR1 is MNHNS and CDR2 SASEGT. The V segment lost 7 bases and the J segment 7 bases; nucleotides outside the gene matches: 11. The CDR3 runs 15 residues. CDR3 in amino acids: CASTPGTGLEQPQHF. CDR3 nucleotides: TGTGCCAGCACCCCCGGGACAGGGTTGGAGCAGCCCCAGCATTTT.

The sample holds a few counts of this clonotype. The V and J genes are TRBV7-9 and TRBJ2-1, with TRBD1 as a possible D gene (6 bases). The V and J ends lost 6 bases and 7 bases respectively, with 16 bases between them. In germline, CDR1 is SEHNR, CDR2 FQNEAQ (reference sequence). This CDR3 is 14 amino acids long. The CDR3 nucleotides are TGTGCCAGCAGATGGGGGACCCAGGGGAATGAGCAGTTCTTC. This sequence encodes CASRWGTQGNEQFF.

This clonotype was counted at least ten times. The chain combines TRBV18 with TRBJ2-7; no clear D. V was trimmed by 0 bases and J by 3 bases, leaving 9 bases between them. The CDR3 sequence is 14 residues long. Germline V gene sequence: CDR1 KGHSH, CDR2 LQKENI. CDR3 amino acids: CASSPPVASYEQYF. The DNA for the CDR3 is TGTGCCAGCTCACCACCGGTCGCGAGCTACGAGCAGTACTTC.

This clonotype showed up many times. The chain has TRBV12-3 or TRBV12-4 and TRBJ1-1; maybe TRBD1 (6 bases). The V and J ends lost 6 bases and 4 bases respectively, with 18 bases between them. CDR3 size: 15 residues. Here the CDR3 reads CASRRSGRGSTEAFF. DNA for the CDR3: TGTGCCAGCAGGCGCTCGGGGAGGGGGAGCACTGAAGCTTTCTTT.

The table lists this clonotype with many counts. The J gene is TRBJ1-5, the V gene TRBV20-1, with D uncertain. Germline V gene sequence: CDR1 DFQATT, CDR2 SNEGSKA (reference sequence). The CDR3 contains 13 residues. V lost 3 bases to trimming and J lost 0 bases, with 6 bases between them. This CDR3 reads CSARGDSNQPQHF. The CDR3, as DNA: TGCAGTGCTAGGGGAGATAGCAATCAGCCCCAGCATTTT.

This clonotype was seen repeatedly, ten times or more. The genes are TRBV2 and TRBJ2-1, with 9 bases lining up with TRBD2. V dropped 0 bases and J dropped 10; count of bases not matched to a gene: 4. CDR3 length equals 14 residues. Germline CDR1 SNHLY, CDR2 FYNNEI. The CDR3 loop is CASSEARSGGEQFF. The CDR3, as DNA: TGTGCCAGCAGTGAAGCGCGGAGCGGGGGGGAGCAGTTCTTC.

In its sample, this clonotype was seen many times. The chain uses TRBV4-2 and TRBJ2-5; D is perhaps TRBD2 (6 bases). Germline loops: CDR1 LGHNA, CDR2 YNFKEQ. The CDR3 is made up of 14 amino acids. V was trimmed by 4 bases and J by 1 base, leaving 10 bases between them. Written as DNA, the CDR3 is TGTGCCAGCAGCCGCGGGGTTGGCCAAGAGACCCAGTACTTC. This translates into CASSRGVGQETQYF.